A single sample gave rise to the 18 T cell receptor beta chains below, sequenced in a study of blood T cell repertoires in COVID-19. TCRdb's copy holds only in-frame clones and misses some; the assay was immunoSEQ multiplex PCR. The profile shows 250,000 to 350,000 clones, roughly nine tenths of them singletons. The sample taken for sequencing was peripheral blood. The receptors stem from a woman aged 25 to 39 with COVID-19, enrolled during active disease.

This clone came up a few times. The J gene is TRBJ2-2, the V gene TRBV6-5; 8 bases map to TRBD2. Germline V gives CDR1 MNHEY, CDR2 SVGAGI. CDR3 length: 15 amino acids. V lost 6 bases and J lost 4; bases outside the gene matches: 7. This chain's CDR3 is CASSGLASGTGELFF. The CDR3 DNA reads as TGTGCCAGCAGCGGACTAGCTAGCGGCACCGGGGAGCTGTTTTTT.

V usage is TRBV28 and J usage is TRBJ1-2; 10 bases fit TRBD1. The CDR3 has 13 amino acids. Germline trimming cut 10 bases from V and 2 bases from J; bases unmatched to any gene: 4. CDR1 and CDR2 from the germline V gene are MDHEN and SYDVKM. In DNA, the CDR3 is TGTGCCATTCGGGACAGGGGAAACTATGGCTACACCTTC. Its protein is CAIRDRGNYGYTF.

The rearrangement links TRBV30 to TRBJ2-1; possible D gene TRBD2, 6 bases. V lost 2 bases, J lost 7 bases, and 18 bases lay in between. The CDR3 runs 15 residues. Germline lookup yields CDR1 GTSNPN and CDR2 SVGIG (reference sequence). DNA for the CDR3: TGTGCCTGGAGTACAGTAACGGGAGCAGGGAATGAGCAGTTCTTC. It encodes CAWSTVTGAGNEQFF.

The chain employs TRBV9 and TRBJ2-7; 7 bases match TRBD1. The CDR3 has 12 residues. With V trimmed by 3 bases and J by 6 bases, 3 bases remained unmatched. Germline CDR1 and CDR2: SGDLS and YYNGEE. CDR3 nucleotide sequence: TGTGCCAGCAGCGCACACAGGGGCGAGCAGTACTTC. It is translated as CASSAHRGEQYF.

The rearrangement uses TRBV24-1 and TRBJ1-1, with 7 bases that match TRBD1. CDR1 is KGHDR, CDR2 SFDVKD, per germline. The CDR3 totals 16 residues. Trimming took 1 base from V and 11 from J; bases not matched to a gene: 15. The CDR3: CATSDFLVWLLRGAFF. DNA of the CDR3: TGTGCCACCAGTGATTTTCTGGTTTGGCTGCTCAGGGGGGCTTTCTTT.

The chain links TRBV7-9 to TRBJ1-1; 7 nucleotides agree with TRBD1. V lost 2 bases, J lost 2 bases, and 14 bases stayed unmatched. The CDR3 has 18 residues. The germline gives CDR1 SEHNR, CDR2 FQNEAQ (reference sequence). CDR3 loop: CASSLLSNRGLHNTEAFF. CDR3 nucleotides: TGTGCCAGCAGCTTATTATCTAACAGGGGCCTCCACAACACTGAAGCTTTCTTT. The whole variable domain, filled in from reference TRBV7-9 and TRBJ1-1, reads DTGVSQNPRHKITKRGQNVTFRCDPISEHNRLYWYRQTLGQGPEFLTYFQNEAQLEKSRLLSDRFSAERPKGSFSTLEIQRTEQGDSAMYLCASSLLSNRGLHNTEAFFGQGTRLTVV.

This clone was detected once. The genes are TRBV28 and TRBJ1-2; TRBD1 matches at 9 bases. This CDR3 is built from 14 residues. Germline assignment: CDR1 MDHEN and CDR2 SYDVKM. With 3 bases clipped from V and 3 bases from J, the junction kept 2 bases outside the gene matches. DNA of the CDR3: TGTGCCAGCAGTTTGGGACAGGGATACTATGGCTACACCTTC. This sequence encodes CASSLGQGYYGYTF.

The chain couples TRBV13 to TRBJ1-5; TRBD1 is a possible D gene (6 bases). Germline lookup yields CDR1 PRHDT and CDR2 FYEKMQ (reference sequence). Trimming took 5 bases from V and 0 from J, leaving 11 bases between them. This CDR3 comprises 15 residues. The CDR3 bases are TGTGCCAGCAGCCGGGGACACAATAGCAATCAGCCCCAGCATTTT. It is translated as CASSRGHNSNQPQHF.

The genes are TRBV30 and TRBJ2-1; 9 nucleotides align to TRBD1. The CDR3 runs to 16 residues. The trim removed 3 bases at V and 5 bases at J, leaving 11 bases unmatched. Germline assignment: CDR1 GTSNPN and CDR2 SVGIG (reference sequence). The DNA for the CDR3 is TGTGCCTGGAGGCCCAACAGGGGGCACCCACACAATGAGCAGTTCTTC. Amino acids: CAWRPNRGHPHNEQFF. Together with reference TRBV30 and TRBJ2-1, the CDR3 gives the full variable domain: SQTIHQWPATLVQPVGSPLSLECTVEGTSNPNLYWYRQAAGRGLQLLFYSVGIGQISSEVPQNLSASRPQDRQFILSSKKLLLSDSGFYLCAWRPNRGHPHNEQFFGPGTRLTVL.

The chain joins TRBV27 to TRBJ1-3, with 8 bases matching TRBD1. Germline V gives CDR1 MNHEY, CDR2 SMNVEV (reference sequence). Trimming removed 7 bases from V and 4 bases from J; junction bases left unmatched: 9. This CDR3 is built from 15 residues. CDR3 coding DNA: TGTGCCAGCAAACCAGACAGGGGTTCAGGAAACACCATATATTTT. It translates to CASKPDRGSGNTIYF.

This rearrangement joins TRBV5-1 to TRBJ1-2; perhaps TRBD1 as D (5 bases). The V gene's germline CDR1 is SGHRS and CDR2 YFSETQ. The CDR3 runs to 14 residues. The V and J ends lost 4 bases and 0 bases respectively, with 10 bases between them. The CDR3 spells CASSPDSANYGYTF. The DNA for the CDR3 is TGCGCCAGCAGCCCTGACAGCGCTAACTATGGCTACACCTTC.

The chain carries TRBV6-5 and TRBJ1-1, with D perhaps TRBD1 (6 bases). Germline lookup yields CDR1 MNHEY and CDR2 SVGAGI. Trimming removed 0 bases from V and 8 bases from J, with 19 bases in between. The CDR3 has 16 amino acids. This CDR3 reads CASSYSINAGGREAFF. The CDR3 bases are TGTGCCAGCAGTTACTCAATAAATGCTGGGGGCAGGGAAGCTTTCTTT.

A note on this clone: Other nucleotide sequences from this sample produce the same CDR3. The chain is built from TRBV3-1 (or the pseudogene TRBV3-2) and TRBJ1-5; D is perhaps TRBD1 (5 bases). CDR3 size: 14 residues. Trimming left V 4 bases short and J 7 bases short, with 14 bases between. Germline loops: CDR1 LGHDT, CDR2 YNNKEL (reference sequence). CDR3 DNA sequence: TGTGCCAGCAGCCTCAGCGGGGGGAACCAGCCCCAGCATTTT. Encoded protein: CASSLSGGNQPQHF.

This rearrangement joins TRBV4-1 to TRBJ1-2; 9 nucleotides line up with TRBD1. The germline V gene has CDR1 MGHRA and CDR2 YSYEKL. The CDR3 has 14 residues. Trimming at V came to 8 bases and at J to 5 bases, leaving 9 bases not matched to a gene. CDR3 nucleotide sequence: TGCGCCAGCCGGCCCCCGGGACAGGGATATGGCTACACCTTC. Translating gives CASRPPGQGYGYTF.

This rearrangement joins TRBV11-3 to TRBJ2-5; D possibly corresponds to TRBD2 (6 bases). The V end was cut by 1 base, the J end by 5 bases, with 23 bases between. Germline V gene sequence: CDR1 SGHNT, CDR2 YENEEA. The CDR3 covers 18 residues. The CDR3 here is CASSLGSWGTGTQETQYF. DNA of the CDR3: TGTGCCAGCAGCTTAGGATCCTGGGGGACCGGGACTCAGGAGACCCAGTACTTC. The variable domain in full, completed from reference TRBV11-3 and TRBJ2-5, reads EAGVVQSPRYKIIEKKQPVAFWCNPISGHNTLYWYLQNLGQGPELLIRYENEEAVDDSQLPKDRFSAERLKGVDSTLKIQPAELGDSAVYLCASSLGSWGTGTQETQYFGPGTRLLVL.

This chain connects TRBV27 to TRBJ1-3, with TRBD1 matching 7 bases. The CDR3 is 13 residues long. Germline CDR1 is MNHEY and CDR2 is SMNVEV (reference sequence). The trim removed 8 bases at V and 3 bases at J, leaving 4 bases unmatched. The CDR3 region has the DNA TGTGCCAGCCCGACAGGGCATGGAAACACCATATATTTT. Residues: CASPTGHGNTIYF.

J is TRBJ2-1 and V is TRBV2, with D perhaps matching TRBD2 (6 bases). The V and J ends lost 0 bases and 9 bases respectively, with 15 bases between them. Per the germline V gene, CDR1 is SNHLY and CDR2 is FYNNEI. The CDR3 runs 15 residues. The CDR3 sequence: CASSEARGAGSEQFF. CDR3 DNA sequence: TGTGCCAGCAGTGAAGCTCGCGGGGCGGGAAGTGAGCAGTTCTTC.

CDR3 sequence (DNA): TGTGCCAGCAGCCCCGGTGGTAGCCGGCATTACAATGAGCAGTTCTTC. This codes for CASSPGGSRHYNEQFF. The chain has TRBV9 and TRBJ2-1; D is uncertain. This CDR3 is 16 amino acids long. Looked up from germline, CDR1 is SGDLS and CDR2 is YYNGEE. V lost 4 bases to trimming and J lost 4 bases, with 18 bases between them.